This is a list of T cell receptor beta chains from one sample in a study of blood T cell repertoires in COVID-19. Sequenced by immunoSEQ multiplex PCR; TCRdb stores in-frame clones only, minus some. Of 250,000 to 350,000 clones listed, about 90% are singletons. The specimen was peripheral blood. The receptor source for this set is a woman younger than 45 with COVID-19, enrolled during active disease. The CDR3 runs from the conserved cysteine through the conserved F or W. A D gene is named only where the DNA matches it firmly. Part of the rows lack a size; the others show once, few, many or a class for expanded clones.

j_gene | v_gene | d_gene | abundance | CDR3nt | CDR3aa
TRBJ2-7 | TRBV4-2 | NA | NA | TGTGCCAGCAGCCAAGAACCCTCGAGCTCCTACGAGCAGTACTTC | CASSQEPSSSYEQYF
TRBJ2-7 | TRBV6-6 | TRBD2 | NA | TGTGCCAGCAGTTACACCACTGTAGCGGGAGGCGGGGAGCAGTACTTC | CASSYTTVAGGGEQYF
TRBJ2-5 | TRBV6-7 | TRBD2 | NA | TGTGCCAGCAGTACCGGACTAGCGGGAGCCCACGAGACCCAGTACTTC | CASSTGLAGAHETQYF
TRBJ2-2 | TRBV4-3 | NA | NA | TGCGCCAGCAGCCAATTAGTAACGGGAAACACCGGGGAGCTGTTTTTT | CASSQLVTGNTGELFF
TRBJ2-3 | TRBV28 | NA | NA | TGTGCCAGCAGTCTTAGCACAGATACGCAGTATTTT | CASSLSTDTQYF
TRBJ2-7 | TRBV7-2 | NA | NA | TGTGCCAGCAGCCCGGGACACTTCTACGAGCAGTACTTC | CASSPGHFYEQYF
TRBJ1-2 | TRBV7-9 | TRBD1 | few | TGTGCCAGCAGCTCCGGACAGGGGGCTAACTATGGCTACACCTTC | CASSSGQGANYGYTF
TRBJ1-4 | TRBV6-5 | TRBD1 | once | TGTGCCAGCAGTTACTCCTTAGGGGGCGCGGGTGAAAAACTGTTTTTT | CASSYSLGGAGEKLFF
TRBJ1-1 | TRBV5-5 | TRBD1 | NA | TGTGCCAGCAGAAGACAGGGCTCGACTGAAGCTTTCTTT | CASRRQGSTEAFF
TRBJ1-5 | TRBV18 | TRBD1 | NA | TGTGCCAGCTCCATACAGGGGAATCAGCCCCAGCATTTT | CASSIQGNQPQHF
TRBJ1-5 | TRBV28 | NA | NA | TGTGCCAGCAGTGTTCATTCAGGGAGCAATCAGCCCCAGCATTTT | CASSVHSGSNQPQHF
TRBJ2-3 | TRBV5-8 | NA | NA | TGTGCCAGCAGCTTGGGGGCGGGACGAACAGATACGCAGTATTTT | CASSLGAGRTDTQYF
TRBJ2-7 | TRBV5-6 | NA | NA | TGTGCCAGCAGCTTGGTGACAACTTACGAGCAGTACTTC | CASSLVTTYEQYF
TRBJ2-3 | TRBV30 | NA | NA | TGTGCCTGGGAGAAGAGGACAGATACGCAGTATTTT | CAWEKRTDTQYF
TRBJ2-1 | TRBV24-1 | NA | NA | TGTGCCACCAGTGAACCCCCAGGGCGGAGCTACAATGAGCAGTTCTTC | CATSEPPGRSYNEQFF
TRBJ2-5 | TRBV9 | NA | NA | TGTGCCAGCAGCGTAGACGGGGGATGGGCAGAGACCCAGTACTTC | CASSVDGGWAETQYF
TRBJ1-5 | TRBV6-5 | NA | NA | TGTGCCAGCAGCCCGGACATCGATCAGCCCCAGCATTTT | CASSPDIDQPQHF
TRBJ2-7 | TRBV7-9 | NA | NA | TGTGCCAGCATTTTACCCCGGGGGACCGGGTCCCCCTACGAGCAGTACTTC | CASILPRGTGSPYEQYF
TRBJ1-1 | TRBV5-6 | NA | NA | TGTGCCAGCAGCACATTTTACAGGGTGAGGAACACTGAAGCTTTCTTT | CASSTFYRVRNTEAFF
TRBJ2-3 | TRBV27 | TRBD2 | NA | TGTGCCAGCAGTTTACTAGCGGGAGGTTTCACAGATACGCAGTATTTT | CASSLLAGGFTDTQYF
TRBJ1-2 | TRBV12-3/TRBV12-4 | TRBD1 | NA | TGTGCCAGCAGTATGACAGGGGGCTCAGGCTACACCTTC | CASSMTGGSGYTF
TRBJ1-3 | TRBV5-1 | TRBD1 | NA | TGCGCCAGCAGCTCCGGGACAGGGATCTCTGGAAACACCATATATTTT | CASSSGTGISGNTIYF
TRBJ2-3 | TRBV28 | TRBD2 | NA | TGTGCCAGCAGTTTGGGACTAGCGGGAGATACGCAGTATTTT | CASSLGLAGDTQYF
TRBJ1-1 | TRBV30 | NA | NA | TGTGCCTGGAGTGCTCAGGGGAGGGGCACTGAAGCTTTCTTT | CAWSAQGRGTEAFF
TRBJ2-7 | TRBV5-4 | TRBD2 | NA | TGTGCCAGCAGCTTGGTGGGGGGGACTAACTCCTACGAGCAGTACTTC | CASSLVGGTNSYEQYF
TRBJ1-1 | TRBV18 | TRBD1 | NA | TGTGCCAGCTCACCACGAGGACAGGGGCCAGCCAACACTGAAGCTTTCTTT | CASSPRGQGPANTEAFF
TRBJ2-7 | TRBV6-5 | NA | NA | TGTGCCAGCAGTCGCGGGACCCACGAGCAGTACTTC | CASSRGTHEQYF
TRBJ2-1 | TRBV6-5 | TRBD2 | NA | TGTGCCAGCAGTACGGGGACTAGTTTGTATGAGCAGTTCTTC | CASSTGTSLYEQFF
TRBJ2-2 | TRBV18 | NA | NA | TGTGCCAGCTCACCACCGAACAGAATTAACACCGGGGAGCTGTTTTTT | CASSPPNRINTGELFF
TRBJ1-4 | TRBV6-6 | NA | NA | TGTGCCAGCAGGGACTGGGCGGCCGCTAATGAAAAACTGTTTTTT | CASRDWAAANEKLFF
TRBJ2-5 | TRBV7-3 | TRBD1 | once | TGTGCCAGCAGCTTCAAGACAGGGGGGAGTGAGACCCAGTACTTC | CASSFKTGGSETQYF
TRBJ2-3 | TRBV30 | NA | NA | TGTGCCTGGAGTGCCCACCGGGATACGCAGTATTTT | CAWSAHRDTQYF
TRBJ1-1 | TRBV29-1 | NA | NA | TGCAGCGTCCCCCGAGTTATGAACACTGAAGCTTTCTTT | CSVPRVMNTEAFF
TRBJ2-5 | TRBV7-9 | TRBD1 | NA | TGTGCCAGTGACAGGGGGAGCGCAGAGACCCAGTACTTC | CASDRGSAETQYF
TRBJ2-5 | TRBV18 | TRBD1 | NA | TGTGCCAGCTCCCCGGGACAGCAAGAGACCCAGTACTTC | CASSPGQQETQYF
TRBJ1-6 | TRBV3-1/TRBV3-2 | NA | NA | TGTGCCAGCAGCCCTACCCGCGACAGTGATTCACCCCTCCACTTT | CASSPTRDSDSPLHF
TRBJ1-4 | TRBV5-4 | NA | NA | TGTGCCAGCAGCTTGACAGGGAATGAAAAACTGTTTTTT | CASSLTGNEKLFF
TRBJ1-6 | TRBV30 | NA | once | TGTGCCTGGAGTGTAAAGGGGAGGGATTCACCCCTCCACTTT | CAWSVKGRDSPLHF
TRBJ2-4 | TRBV21-1 | NA | NA | TGTGCCAGCAGCAAAGTTGGACAGGGAGGCGGAGGAGGTCTGGCAGCCAAAAACATTCAGTACTTC | CASSKVGQGGGGGLAAKNIQYF
TRBJ2-2 | TRBV14 | NA | NA | TGTGCCAGCAACCCCGGAGCGGGTCTGGCCGGGGAGCTGTTTTTT | CASNPGAGLAGELFF
TRBJ2-1 | TRBV7-6 | NA | NA | TGTGCCAGCAGCTTAGCGGACAGTTACAATGAGCAGTTCTTC | CASSLADSYNEQFF
TRBJ1-2 | TRBV15 | NA | NA | TGTGCCACCAGCCGAGGGGGAGACTATGGCTACACCTTC | CATSRGGDYGYTF
TRBJ2-2 | TRBV7-6 | TRBD1 | NA | TGTGCCAGCAGCTTCGGGACAGGGGGGCAGCCGAACACCGGGGAGCTGTTTTTT | CASSFGTGGQPNTGELFF
TRBJ2-7 | TRBV2 | NA | NA | TGTGCCAGCAGTGAAGGGGGGCGAGGCTACGAGCAGTACTTC | CASSEGGRGYEQYF
TRBJ2-1 | TRBV5-1 | NA | NA | TGCGCCAGCAGCTTAATTGGATCGACTGGAAGCTCCTACAATGAGCAGTTCTTC | CASSLIGSTGSSYNEQFF
TRBJ2-1 | TRBV19 | NA | NA | TGTGCCAGTAGTTTCCCGGGACTTTACAATGAGCAGTTCTTC | CASSFPGLYNEQFF
TRBJ2-1 | TRBV11-1 | NA | few | TGTGCCAGCAGCCCAGAGGCGAGAAGGGGCTACAATGAGCAGTTCTTC | CASSPEARRGYNEQFF
TRBJ2-3 | TRBV5-8 | NA | NA | TGTGCCAGCAGCTTGCGGGGAACAGATACGCAGTATTTT | CASSLRGTDTQYF
TRBJ1-2 | TRBV11-2 | NA | NA | TGTGCCAGCAGCTTAGGTCAGGGAACCTATGGCTACACCTTC | CASSLGQGTYGYTF
TRBJ2-4 | TRBV30 | TRBD1 | NA | TGTGCCTGGAGTCCGGATCCCCTAGACAGGGAAAGGATGATAGCCAAAAACATTCAGTACTTC | CAWSPDPLDRERMIAKNIQYF
TRBJ2-1 | TRBV6-2/TRBV6-3 | TRBD2 | NA | TGTGCCAGCAGTTGGCCACCGGGACTAGGTGACTACAATGAGCAGTTCTTC | CASSWPPGLGDYNEQFF
TRBJ1-5 | TRBV10-3 | TRBD1 | many | TGTGCCATCAGTGGAGCGACAGGGACGGATCAGCCCCAGCATTTT | CAISGATGTDQPQHF
TRBJ2-2 | TRBV5-5 | NA | once | TGTGCCAGCAGCTCAAGGGGGACCGGGGAGCTGTTTTTT | CASSSRGTGELFF
TRBJ2-7 | TRBV6-5 | NA | NA | TGTGCCAGCAGAGAGCCCTTACGGGACATGTACGAGCAGTACTTC | CASREPLRDMYEQYF
TRBJ2-7 | TRBV14 | NA | NA | TGTGCCAGCAGCAACACAGGGCACGGGGAGCAGTACTTC | CASSNTGHGEQYF
TRBJ1-2 | TRBV28 | NA | NA | TGTGCCAGCAGTTCAGGGTTGAGCGGCTACACCTTC | CASSSGLSGYTF